These 24 T cell receptor beta chains originate from one sample sequenced in a study of blood T cells in healthy people across ages. Through a sample-barcoded 5' primer and a J-beta primer mix, a second PCR was run for about 7 to 12 cycles. TCRdb called the 5' RACE reads again in MiXCR, with one record for every CDR3 protein. Altogether about 1.6 million distinct CDR3 sequences are present, about 35% being singletons, with the ten largest covering approximately 10%. Sequencing was performed on blood. All receptors derive from a woman aged 25 to 39 in good health.

This clonotype came up many times. One junction end does not reproduce the germline sequence, and a read error may be involved. This chain links TRBV7-2 with TRBJ1-2; D might be TRBD1 (6 bases). This CDR3 has 14 residues. CDR1 is SGHTA and CDR2 is FQGNSA in the germline V gene. Written as DNA, the CDR3 is TGTGCCAGCAGTTTAGGGACATCCAACTATGGCTACACCTTC. This translates into CASSLGTSNYGYTF. Full variable domain (outside the CDR3, taken from reference TRBV7-2 and TRBJ1-2): GAGVSQSPSNKVTEKGKDVELRCDPISGHTALYWYRQSLGQGLEFLIYFQGNSAPDKSGLPSDRFSAERTGGSVSTLTIQRTQQEDSAVYLCASSLGTSNYGYTFGSGTRLTVV.

This clonotype was seen a handful of times. The chain links TRBV25-1 to TRBJ1-1; unclear D gene. The CDR3 contains 16 residues. The V end lost 3 bases, the J end lost 5 bases, and 19 bases lay between the germline ends. CDR1 and CDR2 from the germline V gene are MGHDK and SYGVNS. CDR3 in DNA: TGTGCCAGCAGTGATCAGAGGGCAGGATGGTTGACTGAAGCTTTCTTT. Translation gives CASSDQRAGWLTEAFF.

The rearrangement uses TRBV28 and TRBJ2-5; 12 bases agree with TRBD2. CDR1 is MDHEN, CDR2 SYDVKM, per germline. This CDR3 contains 17 residues. With 5 bases clipped from V and 4 bases from J, the junction kept 11 bases outside the gene matches. CDR3 nucleotides: TGTGCCAGCAGTGTGATGGCTAGCGGGAGGGACGGAGAGACCCAGTACTTC. This sequence encodes CASSVMASGRDGETQYF.

This clonotype was counted only a few times. The chain links TRBV29-1 to TRBJ2-5; 11 nucleotides agree with TRBD2. The CDR3 sequence is 18 residues long. J gave up 2 bases and V 3 bases, and 14 bases lay outside the gene matches. The V gene's germline CDR1 is SQVTM and CDR2 ANQGSEA. DNA of the CDR3: TGCAGCGTTGATGAGTTGGATCGGCTAGCGGGGGGTCAAGAGACCCAGTACTTC. Residues: CSVDELDRLAGGQETQYF.

On this clonotype: One end of the junction is discordant with germline, which a read error may explain. The rearrangement uses TRBV27 and TRBJ1-2, with D possibly TRBD1 on 5 matching bases. Germline CDR1 reads MNHEY; CDR2 reads SMNVEV (reference sequence). CDR3 size: 13 residues. CDR3 DNA sequence: TGTGCCAGCAGTTTCGAGGGGAACTATGGCCACACCTTC. It yields the protein CASSFEGNYGHTF.

The V and J genes are TRBV6-1 and TRBJ2-1; the D is unclear. Germline-derived CDR1 and CDR2 are MNHNS and SASEGT. The V gene lost 2 bases and the J gene lost 9 bases, with 14 bases spanning the gap. The CDR3 is 14 amino acids. CDR3 sequence (DNA): TGTGCCAGCAGTGAAACTCTGGGTGTCGTTGAGCAGTTCTTC. It is translated as CASSETLGVVEQFF.

This clonotype was recorded a few times. The chain carries TRBV20-1 and TRBJ1-1; D possibly corresponds to TRBD1 (5 bases). CDR1 and CDR2 from the germline V gene are DFQATT and SNEGSKA (reference sequence). Trimming shortened V by 3 bases and J by 5 bases, and 16 bases separated the two germline ends. This CDR3 comprises 14 residues. CDR3 in amino acids: CSASEARGRTEAFF. In nucleotides, the CDR3 is TGCAGTGCTAGTGAGGCCCGGGGGAGAACTGAAGCTTTCTTT.

This clonotype has just a few counts. The gene calls are TRBV20-1 and TRBJ2-5, with 8 bases lining up with TRBD2. V lost 0 bases and J lost 2; bases outside the gene matches: 8. The CDR3 consists of 16 residues. The germline V gene has CDR1 DFQATT and CDR2 SNEGSKA (reference sequence). CDR3 DNA sequence: TGCAGTGCTAGAGATTCCACGGGGGGGGGACAAGAGACCCAGTACTTC. Protein product: CSARDSTGGGQETQYF.

The chain links TRBV18 to TRBJ2-7, with TRBD2 identical over 7 bases. The junction had 11 bases not matched to a gene; V was cut back by 6 bases and J by 3 bases. Per the germline V gene, CDR1 is KGHSH and CDR2 is LQKENI. The CDR3 sequence is 15 residues long. The CDR3 reads CASSSGQRGVYEQYF. For the CDR3, the DNA is TGTGCCAGCTCCTCCGGGCAGCGGGGCGTCTACGAGCAGTACTTC. The complete variable domain, with remaining parts taken from reference TRBV18 and TRBJ2-7, reads NAGVMQNPRHLVRRRGQEARLRCSPMKGHSHVYWYRQLPEEGLKFMVYLQKENIIDESGMPKERFSAEFPKEGPSILRIQQVVRGDSAAYFCASSSGQRGVYEQYFGPGTRLTVT.

This clonotype came up a few times. The chain links TRBV6-6 to TRBJ2-1; D possibly corresponds to TRBD2 (6 bases). Looked up from germline, CDR1 is MNHNY and CDR2 is SVGAGI (reference sequence). The CDR3 consists of 13 residues. The V end was cut by 8 bases, the J end by 7 bases, with 15 bases between. The CDR3 nucleotides are TGTGCCAGCCGGGTAGGGGCGGGAAATGAGCAGTTCTTC. Translation: CASRVGAGNEQFF.

This clonotype was recorded many times. The chain has TRBV5-1 and TRBJ2-7, with D uncertain. V was pared by 0 bases and J by 3 bases, with 13 bases between. This CDR3 has 15 residues. Germline loops: CDR1 SGHRS, CDR2 YFSETQ. The CDR3 sequence: CASSLDSPKGYEQYF. The CDR3 bases are TGCGCCAGCAGCTTGGACAGCCCGAAGGGCTACGAGCAGTACTTC. The whole variable domain, filled in from reference TRBV5-1 and TRBJ2-7, reads KAGVTQTPRYLIKTRGQQVTLSCSPISGHRSVSWYQQTPGQGLQFLFEYFSETQRNKGNFPGRFSGRQFSNSRSEMNVSTLELGDSALYLCASSLDSPKGYEQYFGPGTRLTVT.

This clonotype was found a few times. The chain is built from TRBV7-9 and TRBJ2-1, with D maybe TRBD1 (6 bases). Germline assignment: CDR1 SEHNR and CDR2 FQNEAQ (reference sequence). V lost 6 bases, J lost 2 bases, and 20 bases lay in between. CDR3 length: 17 amino acids. The CDR3 bases are TGTGCCAGCAGTCCCATTTTCACAGGGAAGGCCTACAATGAGCAGTTCTTC. This encodes CASSPIFTGKAYNEQFF.

V gene TRBV6-1 combines with J gene TRBJ2-1; D is uncertain. V lost 4 bases, J lost 7 bases, and 8 bases lay in between. The CDR3 sequence is 12 residues long. CDR1 is MNHNS, CDR2 SASEGT, per germline. The CDR3 here is CASSGEGNEQFF. The DNA for the CDR3 is TGTGCCAGCAGTGGGGAAGGAAATGAGCAGTTCTTC.

This rearrangement joins TRBV3-1 to TRBJ2-5; D is undetermined. The end of the DNA aligns better with TRBJ2-7, so the J call may be wrong. The germline V gene encodes CDR1 LGHDT and CDR2 YNNKEL (reference sequence). CDR3 size: 14 residues. This CDR3 is CASSQVVVLGEQYF. In DNA form, the CDR3 reads TGTGCCAGCAGCCAAGTAGTAGTTCTTGGCGAGCAGTACTTC.

The table lists this clonotype with a few counts. The V gene is TRBV30, the J gene TRBJ2-5; TRBD1 aligns across 10 bases. Trimming cost V 5 bases and J 10 bases; bases outside gene matches: 7. CDR1 is GTSNPN, CDR2 SVGIG, per germline (reference sequence). The CDR3 loop spans 12 amino acids. CDR3 sequence: CAWGPGQGFQYF. The CDR3 bases are TGTGCCTGGGGGCCGGGACAGGGGTTCCAGTACTTC.

This clonotype was picked up a small number of times. V usage is TRBV6-5 and J usage is TRBJ1-5; D might be TRBD1 (6 bases). Germline assignment: CDR1 MNHEY and CDR2 SVGAGI. V lost 7 bases, J lost 2 bases, and 9 bases lay in between. The CDR3 covers 13 residues. The DNA of the CDR3 is TGTGCCAGCACCTCAGGGGGCAATCAGCCCCAGCATTTT. Its translation is CASTSGGNQPQHF.

This clonotype occurred a few times. The V gene is TRBV3-1, the J gene TRBJ2-7, with 7 positions matching TRBD1. This CDR3 comprises 13 residues. V shed 3 bases and J 3 bases; nucleotides not matched to a gene: 2. Germline V lookup: CDR1 LGHDT, CDR2 YNNKEL (reference sequence). The CDR3 coding sequence is TGTGCCAGCAGCCATGCAGGGGGCTACGAGCAGTACTTC. Amino acid sequence: CASSHAGGYEQYF.

The chain is built from TRBV7-8 and TRBJ1-4, with D hard to call. Trimming shortened V by 2 bases and J by 8 bases, and 12 bases separated the two germline ends. CDR1 is SGHVS and CDR2 is FQNEAQ in the germline V gene. The CDR3 totals 14 residues. The CDR3 nucleotides are TGTGCCAGCAGCTTACGCCGAGGAAACGAAAAACTGTTTTTT. Amino acids: CASSLRRGNEKLFF.

The chain is built from TRBV7-2 and TRBJ1-2, with a weak D call TRBD1 (5 bases). Deletions cut 5 bases from V and 3 bases from J, with 16 bases between. This CDR3 region has 15 residues. Germline CDR1 SGHTA, CDR2 FQGNSA. The CDR3 sequence: CASSLEELGHYGYTF. CDR3 nucleotide sequence: TGTGCCAGCAGCCTAGAAGAGTTGGGACACTATGGCTACACCTTC. Complete variable domain (other parts from reference TRBV7-2 and TRBJ1-2): GAGVSQSPSNKVTEKGKDVELRCDPISGHTALYWYRQSLGQGLEFLIYFQGNSAPDKSGLPSDRFSAERTGGSVSTLTIQRTQQEDSAVYLCASSLEELGHYGYTFGSGTRLTVV.

V is TRBV2 and J is TRBJ2-1; D tentatively reads TRBD1 or TRBD2 (5 bases each). Trimming took 8 bases from V and 0 from J, leaving 14 bases between them. The CDR3 runs to 15 residues. Per germline, CDR1 SNHLY and CDR2 FYNNEI. CDR3 region: CASGSGTFSYNEQFF. CDR3 in DNA: TGTGCCAGCGGGTCGGGGACCTTCTCCTACAATGAGCAGTTCTTC. Complete variable domain (other parts from reference TRBV2 and TRBJ2-1): EPEVTQTPSHQVTQMGQEVILRCVPISNHLYFYWYRQILGQKVEFLVSFYNNEISEKSEIFDDQFSVERPDGSNFTLKIRSTKLEDSAMYFCASGSGTFSYNEQFFGPGTRLTVL.

This clonotype has only a few counts. The chain uses TRBV6-6 and TRBJ1-5; D gene ambiguous. Trimming took off 5 bases at V and 4 bases at J, with 6 bases between the two ends. The CDR3 loop spans 12 amino acids. CDR1 and CDR2 (germline): MNHNY, SVGAGI (reference sequence). CDR3 loop: CASSTTNQPQHF. CDR3 nucleotides: TGTGCCAGCAGTACCACAAATCAGCCCCAGCATTTT.

This chain joins TRBV6-2 or TRBV6-3 and TRBJ1-6; D is undetermined. CDR3 length: 15 amino acids. The V gene lost 7 bases and the J gene lost 8 bases, with 18 bases spanning the gap. CDR1 is MNHEY and CDR2 is SVGEGT in the germline V gene. CDR3 sequence: CASNTPREVDSPLHF. The CDR3 coding sequence is TGTGCCAGCAACACGCCTAGGGAAGTGGATTCACCCCTCCACTTT.

This clonotype was counted only a few times. The V gene is TRBV15, the J gene TRBJ2-1; D perhaps matches TRBD2 (7 bases). This CDR3 is 18 amino acids long. V shed 5 bases and J shed 2 bases, with 22 bases lying between them. The germline V gene has CDR1 LNHNV and CDR2 YYDKDF (reference sequence). The CDR3 reads CATSGREQGFLPYNEQFF. In nucleotides, the CDR3 is TGTGCCACCAGCGGGAGGGAACAGGGATTCTTACCCTACAATGAGCAGTTCTTC.

V usage is TRBV9 and J usage is TRBJ2-1; D not resolved. This CDR3 has 13 residues. Germline V gene sequence: CDR1 SGDLS, CDR2 YYNGEE. V was clipped by 0 bases and J by 10 bases, with 11 bases between them. In nucleotides, the CDR3 is TGTGCCAGCAGCGTAGGAGAGCTCGGGGAGCAGTTCTTC. Encoded protein: CASSVGELGEQFF.